The 7 T cell receptor beta chains reported below all come from one sample, sequenced in a study of blood T cell repertoires in COVID-19. TCRdb keeps only in-frame clones here, not all; method: immunoSEQ multiplex PCR. The profile shows about 220,000 clones, approximately 81% of them singletons. The sample taken for sequencing was peripheral blood. All receptors derive from a woman at least 80 years old with acute or convalescent COVID-19.

V is TRBV2 and J is TRBJ2-1, with 7 bases that match TRBD2. V trimming: 7 bases; J trimming: 12 bases; junction bases outside the gene matches: 12. Germline lookup yields CDR1 SNHLY and CDR2 FYNNEI. The CDR3 is made up of 13 amino acids. The CDR3 reads CASNGGLVLAQFF. CDR3 nucleotide sequence: TGTGCCAGCAATGGAGGACTAGTCTTAGCGCAGTTCTTC.

CDR3 region: CASSLRGGAQETQYF. CDR3 nucleotide sequence: TGTGCCAGCAGCTTACGGGGGGGGGCCCAAGAGACCCAGTACTTC. The chain joins TRBV5-4 to TRBJ2-5, with 8 bases aligning to TRBD2. The V gene end was trimmed by 2 bases and the J gene end by 1 base; junction bases not matched to a gene: 4. Germline V gives CDR1 SGHNT, CDR2 YYREEE (reference sequence). There are 15 residues in the CDR3.

The table lists this clone with a count of one. This chain joins TRBV6-5 and TRBJ2-3, with D hard to call. This CDR3 is 12 amino acids long. The germline CDR1 and CDR2 sequences are MNHEY and SVGAGI. V lost 6 bases and J lost 1, with 5 bases in between. CDR3 amino acids: CASRRGTDTQYF. The CDR3 region has the DNA TGTGCCAGCAGACGGGGCACAGATACGCAGTATTTT.

This clone was observed a single time. This chain joins TRBV30 and TRBJ1-1; 8 bases align to TRBD1. CDR3 length equals 15 residues. Germline values: CDR1 GTSNPN, CDR2 SVGIG (reference sequence). With 1 base clipped from V and 1 base from J, the junction kept 5 bases outside the gene matches. The CDR3 reads CAWSGLGTGNTEAFF. The CDR3, as DNA: TGTGCCTGGAGTGGGTTAGGGACAGGGAACACTGAAGCTTTCTTT.

With regard to this clone: Other DNA sequences in this specimen translate into the identical CDR3. The chain joins TRBV3-1 (or the pseudogene TRBV3-2) to TRBJ1-2; 9 nucleotides line up with TRBD1. The CDR3 contains 13 residues. CDR1 is LGHDT, CDR2 YNNKEL, per germline (reference sequence). V shed 3 bases and J 5 bases; nucleotides not matched to a gene: 1. The CDR3: CASSHDRGYGYTF. The CDR3 DNA reads as TGTGCCAGCAGCCATGACAGGGGGTATGGCTACACCTTC.

This chain links TRBV9 with TRBJ1-2; D ambiguous. Per germline, CDR1 SGDLS and CDR2 YYNGEE. V dropped 5 bases and J dropped 4 bases, with 18 bases sitting between them. This CDR3 spans 15 amino acids. The CDR3 DNA sequence: TGTGCCAGCAGTCCAGAGGTGTCAGCCATCTATGGCTACACCTTC. This encodes CASSPEVSAIYGYTF.

The chain uses TRBV28 and TRBJ1-5, with D possibly being TRBD1 (6 bases). The length of the CDR3 is 15 residues. Germline CDR1 MDHEN, CDR2 SYDVKM. The V end lost 3 bases, the J end lost 6 bases, and 15 bases lay between the germline ends. This chain's CDR3 is CASSFVGGVSQPQHF. CDR3 DNA: TGTGCCAGCAGTTTCGTAGGGGGAGTCAGTCAGCCCCAGCATTTT.